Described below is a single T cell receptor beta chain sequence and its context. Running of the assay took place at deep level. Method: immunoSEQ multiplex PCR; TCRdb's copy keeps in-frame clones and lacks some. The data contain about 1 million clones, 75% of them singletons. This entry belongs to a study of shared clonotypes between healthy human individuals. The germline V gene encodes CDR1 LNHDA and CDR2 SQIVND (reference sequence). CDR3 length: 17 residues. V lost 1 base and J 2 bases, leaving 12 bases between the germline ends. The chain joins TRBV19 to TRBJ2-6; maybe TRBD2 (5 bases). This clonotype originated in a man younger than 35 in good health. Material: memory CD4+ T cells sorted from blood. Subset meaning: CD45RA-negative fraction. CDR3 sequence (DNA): TGTGCCAGTAGTATAGTAGCCGGAGGCCCTGGGGCCAACGTCCTGACTTTC. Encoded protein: CASSIVAGGPGANVLTF.